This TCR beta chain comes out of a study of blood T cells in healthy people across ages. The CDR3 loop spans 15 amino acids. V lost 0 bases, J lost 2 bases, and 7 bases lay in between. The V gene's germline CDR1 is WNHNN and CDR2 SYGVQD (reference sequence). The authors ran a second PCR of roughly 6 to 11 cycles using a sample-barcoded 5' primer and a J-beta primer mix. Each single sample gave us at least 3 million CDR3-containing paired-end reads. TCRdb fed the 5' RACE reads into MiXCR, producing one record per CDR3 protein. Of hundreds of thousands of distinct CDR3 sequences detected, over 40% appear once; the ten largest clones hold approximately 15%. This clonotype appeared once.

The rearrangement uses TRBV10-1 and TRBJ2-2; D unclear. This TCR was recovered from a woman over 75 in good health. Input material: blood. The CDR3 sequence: CASSESHSNTGELFF. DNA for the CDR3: TGCGCCAGCAGTGAGTCGCACAGTAACACCGGGGAGCTGTTTTTT.